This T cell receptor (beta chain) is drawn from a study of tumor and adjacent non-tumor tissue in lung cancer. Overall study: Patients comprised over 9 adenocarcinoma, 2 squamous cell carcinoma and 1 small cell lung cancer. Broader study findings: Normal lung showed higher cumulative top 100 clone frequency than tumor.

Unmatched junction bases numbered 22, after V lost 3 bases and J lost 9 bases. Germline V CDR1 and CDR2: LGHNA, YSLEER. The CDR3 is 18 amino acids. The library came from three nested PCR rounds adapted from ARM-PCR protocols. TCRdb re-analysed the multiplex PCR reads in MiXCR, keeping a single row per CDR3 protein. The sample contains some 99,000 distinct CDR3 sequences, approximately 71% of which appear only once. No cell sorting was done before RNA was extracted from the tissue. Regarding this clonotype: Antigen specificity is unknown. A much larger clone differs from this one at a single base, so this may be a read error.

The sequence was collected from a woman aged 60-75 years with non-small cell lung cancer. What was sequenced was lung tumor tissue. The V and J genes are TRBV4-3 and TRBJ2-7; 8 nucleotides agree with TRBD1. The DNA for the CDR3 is TGCGCCAGCAGCCAGAGCGCCTATGGACAGGGAAGAGGGGACGGGCAGTACTTC. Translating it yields CASSQSAYGQGRGDGQYF.